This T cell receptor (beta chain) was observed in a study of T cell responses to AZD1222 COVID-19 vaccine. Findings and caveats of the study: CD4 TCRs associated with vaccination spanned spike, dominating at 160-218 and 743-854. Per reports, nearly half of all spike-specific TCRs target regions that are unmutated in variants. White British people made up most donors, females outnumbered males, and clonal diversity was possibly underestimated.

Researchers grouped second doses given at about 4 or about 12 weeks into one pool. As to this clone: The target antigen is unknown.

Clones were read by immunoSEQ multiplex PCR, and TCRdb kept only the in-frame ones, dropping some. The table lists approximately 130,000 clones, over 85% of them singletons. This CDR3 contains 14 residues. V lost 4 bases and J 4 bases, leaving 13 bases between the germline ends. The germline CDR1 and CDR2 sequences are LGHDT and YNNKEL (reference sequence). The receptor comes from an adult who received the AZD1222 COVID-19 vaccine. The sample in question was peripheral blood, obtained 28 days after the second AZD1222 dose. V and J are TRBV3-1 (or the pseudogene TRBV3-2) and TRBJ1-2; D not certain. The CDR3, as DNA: TGTGCCAGCAGCCGCGTGGGCTCGAGCTATGGCTACACCTTC. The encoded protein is CASSRVGSSYGYTF.